What follows are 31 T cell receptor beta chains derived from one specimen sequenced in a study of blood T cell repertoires in COVID-19. Repertoires were generated with immunoSEQ multiplex PCR, while TCRdb's copy carries only in-frame clones and drops some. The sample holds roughly 11,000 clones, approximately 89% seen once. The sample comprised peripheral blood. All receptors derive from a human donor in a cohort sampled during active COVID-19.

This rearrangement joins TRBV5-1 to TRBJ1-2; 9 positions match TRBD1. Germline values: CDR1 SGHRS, CDR2 YFSETQ. The length of the CDR3 is 17 residues. J lost 4 bases, V lost 1 base, and 11 bases had no gene match. This CDR3 reads CASSLTGGLQTGYGYTF. The CDR3 DNA sequence: TGCGCCAGCAGCTTGACAGGGGGCCTACAAACTGGCTATGGCTACACCTTC.

The chain carries TRBV5-1 and TRBJ1-2; a possible D gene is TRBD1 (6 bases). The CDR3 runs to 14 residues. The germline V gene encodes CDR1 SGHRS and CDR2 YFSETQ. With 6 bases removed from V and 0 bases from J, the gap between germline ends came to 12 bases. CDR3 region: CASTPGQTNYGYTF. The DNA for the CDR3 is TGCGCCAGCACACCGGGACAAACTAACTATGGCTACACCTTC.

This CDR3 reads CASSLDFPGNEQFF. DNA for the CDR3: TGTGCCAGCAGTTTGGACTTTCCGGGCAATGAGCAGTTCTTC. This chain joins TRBV6-2 or TRBV6-3 and TRBJ2-1; D may be TRBD2 (5 bases). The CDR3 runs 14 residues. Germline values: CDR1 MNHEY, CDR2 SVGEGT. V dropped 4 bases and J dropped 6 bases, with 13 bases sitting between them.

The chain employs TRBV19 and TRBJ2-7; D possibly corresponds to TRBD1 (6 bases). Between the trimmed V and J ends, which lost 5 bases and 2 bases, there was a span of 13 bases. The CDR3 sequence is 14 residues long. Looked up from germline, CDR1 is LNHDA and CDR2 is SQIVND (reference sequence). Written as DNA, the CDR3 is TGTGCCAGTAGTTTACAGGGCACGACCTACGAGCAGTACTTC. Amino acid sequence: CASSLQGTTYEQYF.

The chain has TRBV7-8 and TRBJ1-5; 7 nucleotides line up with TRBD1. Germline V CDR1 and CDR2: SGHVS, FQNEAQ. There are 15 residues in the CDR3. V lost 4 bases, J lost 3 bases, and 6 bases stayed unmatched. The CDR3 here is CASSSQTGNNQPQHF. The CDR3 coding sequence is TGTGCCAGCAGCTCACAGACAGGGAACAATCAGCCCCAGCATTTT.

The J gene is TRBJ1-1, the V gene TRBV3-1 (or the pseudogene TRBV3-2); D not resolved. Germline assignment: CDR1 LGHDT and CDR2 YNNKEL (reference sequence). The V gene lost 0 bases and the J gene lost 2 bases, with 13 bases spanning the gap. This CDR3 is built from 16 residues. The CDR3 coding sequence is TGTGCCAGCAGCCAAGAGACTTTGCGGGGAAACACTGAAGCTTTCTTT. This sequence encodes CASSQETLRGNTEAFF.

The chain combines TRBV20-1 with TRBJ2-1; D gene unclear. CDR1 and CDR2 (germline): DFQATT, SNEGSKA (reference sequence). The CDR3 consists of 11 residues. V was pared by 5 bases and J by 8 bases, with 10 bases between. Written as DNA, the CDR3 is TGCAGTGCTTACTACCTGGATGAGCAGTTCTTC. Amino acid sequence: CSAYYLDEQFF.

The chain is built from TRBV9 and TRBJ1-6; TRBD1 matches 7 bases. With V trimmed by 3 bases and J by 7 bases, 4 bases remained unmatched. This CDR3 is 14 amino acids long. Germline values: CDR1 SGDLS, CDR2 YYNGEE. The CDR3 region is CASSEDRLNSPLHF. The CDR3 nucleotides are TGTGCCAGCAGCGAGGACAGGCTGAATTCACCCCTCCACTTT.

This clone was detected once. The chain carries TRBV10-3 and TRBJ2-5; TRBD2 matches at 11 bases. Germline V CDR1 and CDR2: ENHRY, SYGVKD. The CDR3 is 17 residues long. V dropped 2 bases and J dropped 5; count of bases not matched to a gene: 10. CDR3 nucleotide sequence: TGTGCCATCAGTGAGAGGCTAGCGGGGGGCCAAGGGGAGACCCAGTACTTC. Protein: CAISERLAGGQGETQYF.

This chain links TRBV21-1 with TRBJ2-2; TRBD1, the table's D call, lacks a check against the DNA. TRBV21-1 is a documented pseudogene. The CDR3 is 17 residues long. Written as DNA, the CDR3 is TGTGCCAGCAGCCGTAGACAGGGGGCAATGAACACCGGGGAGCTGTTTTTT. Translating gives CASSRRQGAMNTGELFF.

CDR3 loop: CASSRDRGYEQYF. CDR3 DNA sequence: TGTGCCAGCAGCCGGGACAGGGGATACGAGCAGTACTTC. V usage is TRBV5-4 and J usage is TRBJ2-7, with 10 bases that match TRBD1. The CDR3 spans 13 residues. CDR1 and CDR2 (germline): SGHNT, YYREEE (reference sequence). With 4 bases clipped from V and 4 bases from J, the junction kept 2 bases outside the gene matches.

The J gene is TRBJ2-7, the V gene TRBV7-2; 8 positions agree with TRBD2. The CDR3 has 15 residues. Germline values: CDR1 SGHTA, CDR2 FQGNSA. The trim removed 5 bases at V and 1 base at J, leaving 7 bases unmatched. Here the CDR3 reads CASSHSGARSYEQYF. In DNA, the CDR3 is TGTGCCAGCAGCCATAGCGGGGCACGATCCTACGAGCAGTACTTC.

This clone occurred once. V is TRBV30 and J is TRBJ1-5, with 9 bases lining up with TRBD1. This CDR3 contains 13 residues. J gave up 3 bases and V 5 bases, and 2 bases lay outside the gene matches. The V gene's germline CDR1 is GTSNPN and CDR2 SVGIG (reference sequence). The CDR3 region has the DNA TGTGCCTGGGGACAGGGGCACAATCAGCCCCAGCATTTT. Residues: CAWGQGHNQPQHF. Full variable domain (remainder filled in from reference TRBV30 and TRBJ1-5): SQTIHQWPATLVQPVGSPLSLECTVEGTSNPNLYWYRQAAGRGLQLLFYSVGIGQISSEVPQNLSASRPQDRQFILSSKKLLLSDSGFYLCAWGQGHNQPQHFGDGTRLSIL.

This rearrangement joins TRBV28 to TRBJ2-5; possibly TRBD1 for D (5 bases). This CDR3 region has 12 residues. CDR1 and CDR2 from the germline V gene are MDHEN and SYDVKM. V lost 4 bases and J lost 5, with 8 bases in between. This CDR3 reads CASSSGKETQYF. The CDR3 region has the DNA TGTGCCAGCAGTTCAGGGAAGGAGACCCAGTACTTC.

The chain carries TRBV11-2 and TRBJ2-5; 9 positions agree with TRBD1. The germline CDR1 and CDR2 sequences are SGHAT and FQNNGV. V shed 6 bases, J shed 1 base, and the junction held 6 bases outside the gene matches. The CDR3 spans 15 residues. The CDR3 protein is CASRVSTGGQETQYF. CDR3 DNA: TGTGCCAGCAGGGTCTCGACAGGGGGCCAAGAGACCCAGTACTTC.

This chain links TRBV9 with TRBJ2-1; D gene uncertain. The CDR3 runs to 12 residues. V gave up 3 bases and J gave up 3 bases, with 4 bases separating them. Germline CDR1 is SGDLS and CDR2 is YYNGEE. CDR3: CASSAIYNEQFF. The CDR3, as DNA: TGTGCCAGCAGCGCTATCTACAATGAGCAGTTCTTC.

This clone was seen only once. The chain recombines TRBV9 with TRBJ2-5; 8 bases map to TRBD1. Germline CDR1 reads SGDLS; CDR2 reads YYNGEE. This CDR3 has 14 amino acids. V shed 3 bases, J shed 3 bases, and the junction held 4 bases outside the gene matches. In nucleotides, the CDR3 is TGTGCCAGCAGCGAGGGGACAGGTAAAGAGACCCAGTACTTC. It yields the protein CASSEGTGKETQYF.

V usage is TRBV7-9 and J usage is TRBJ1-5, with a possible D match to TRBD1 (6 bases). CDR1 and CDR2 (germline): SEHNR, FQNEAQ (reference sequence). The CDR3 totals 14 residues. Trimming removed 2 bases from V and 2 bases from J, with 7 bases in between. The DNA for the CDR3 is TGTGCCAGCAGCTTATCAGGGGGCAATCAGCCCCAGCATTTT. Its protein product is CASSLSGGNQPQHF.

The rearrangement uses TRBV18 and TRBJ2-4; a possible D gene is TRBD2 (7 bases). Germline CDR1 reads KGHSH; CDR2 reads LQKENI. The germline V and J ends were trimmed by 2 bases and 5 bases, with 13 bases remaining between them. The length of the CDR3 is 15 residues. The CDR3, as DNA: TGTGCCAGCTCACCAACAGCGGGACAAGAAAACATTCAGTACTTC. Protein sequence: CASSPTAGQENIQYF.

The rearrangement links TRBV7-9 to TRBJ1-1, with 7 nucleotides matching TRBD1. V gave up 5 bases and J gave up 4 bases; unmatched junction bases: 10. Per germline, CDR1 SEHNR and CDR2 FQNEAQ (reference sequence). The CDR3 is 15 amino acids. CDR3 sequence reads: CASSINRGGRTEAFF. CDR3 in DNA: TGTGCCAGCAGCATAAACAGGGGTGGGCGCACTGAAGCTTTCTTT.

The rearrangement joins TRBV5-1 to TRBJ2-1, with 9 bases aligning to TRBD2. CDR1 is SGHRS and CDR2 is YFSETQ in the germline V gene. This CDR3 spans 15 amino acids. J lost 5 bases, V lost 1 base, and 4 bases had no gene match. The CDR3 reads CASSLLSGRNNEQFF. CDR3 nucleotide sequence: TGCGCCAGCAGCTTGTTGAGCGGGAGGAACAATGAGCAGTTCTTC.

The chain joins TRBV11-2 to TRBJ2-1; TRBD2 might be the D (5 bases). V was clipped by 6 bases and J by 6 bases, with 15 bases between them. The CDR3 extends over 14 amino acids. Germline V lookup: CDR1 SGHAT, CDR2 FQNNGV. In nucleotides, the CDR3 is TGTGCCAGCAGTCGACTACTAGTTGGCAATGAGCAGTTCTTC. Its protein is CASSRLLVGNEQFF.

The V and J genes are TRBV28 and TRBJ2-3; perhaps TRBD2 as D (6 bases). The CDR3 has 15 amino acids. Germline assignment: CDR1 MDHEN and CDR2 SYDVKM. The V end lost 3 bases, the J end lost 0 bases, and 10 bases lay between the germline ends. This CDR3 reads CASSLPGGSTDTQYF. The CDR3, as DNA: TGTGCCAGCAGTTTGCCCGGAGGGAGCACAGATACGCAGTATTTT.

The chain recombines TRBV18 with TRBJ2-5, with 9 nucleotides matching TRBD2. V lost 2 bases to trimming and J lost 4 bases; unmatched junction nucleotides: 5. The CDR3 totals 15 residues. The germline CDR1 and CDR2 sequences are KGHSH and LQKENI. The CDR3 spells CASSPSGGPGETQYF. The CDR3 DNA is TGTGCCAGCTCACCAAGCGGGGGGCCGGGAGAGACCCAGTACTTC.

The CDR3 is CAISESTGSTDTQYF. The DNA of the CDR3 is TGTGCCATCAGTGAGTCAACAGGGAGCACAGATACGCAGTATTTT. The rearrangement uses TRBV10-3 and TRBJ2-3, with D maybe TRBD1 (6 bases). Germline lookup yields CDR1 ENHRY and CDR2 SYGVKD. The CDR3 runs 15 residues. Trimming took 0 bases from V and 0 from J, leaving 7 bases between them.

V usage is TRBV19 and J usage is TRBJ2-2; TRBD2 matches at 13 bases. The J segment lost 4 bases and the V segment lost 8 bases, leaving 10 bases of the junction unmatched. CDR3 size: 17 residues. Germline V CDR1 and CDR2: LNHDA, SQIVND (reference sequence). The CDR3 nucleotides are TGTGCCAGTGCGGTGGGACTAGCGGGATTTATCACCGGGGAGCTGTTTTTT. This translates into CASAVGLAGFITGELFF.

The CDR3 DNA reads as TGTGCCAGCAGTTACTCGGCGGGAGCTACAGATACGCAGTATTTT. Translating gives CASSYSAGATDTQYF. The chain recombines TRBV6-6 with TRBJ2-3; 7 bases align to TRBD2. This CDR3 contains 15 residues. After removal of 0 bases from V and 3 bases from J, the junction contained 3 bases not matched to a gene. Germline V CDR1 and CDR2: MNHNY, SVGAGI (reference sequence).

CDR3 protein: CASSAYRWTEAFF. The CDR3 DNA reads as TGTGCCAGCAGTGCTTACAGGTGGACTGAAGCTTTCTTT. The chain uses TRBV27 and TRBJ1-1, with D possibly TRBD1 on 5 matching bases. Trimming removed 5 bases from V and 5 bases from J, with 12 bases in between. The CDR3 runs 13 residues. Per the germline V gene, CDR1 is MNHEY and CDR2 is SMNVEV (reference sequence).

V usage is TRBV7-2 and J usage is TRBJ2-1, with 8 bases that match TRBD2. Looked up from germline, CDR1 is SGHTA and CDR2 is FQGNSA. This CDR3 comprises 17 residues. V lost 3 bases, J lost 1 base, and 8 bases stayed unmatched. CDR3 sequence: CASSFLSGTQSYNEQFF. In DNA, the CDR3 is TGTGCCAGCAGCTTCCTTAGCGGGACCCAATCCTACAATGAGCAGTTCTTC. The entire variable domain, with the rest obtained from reference TRBV7-2 and TRBJ2-1, is as follows: GAGVSQSPSNKVTEKGKDVELRCDPISGHTALYWYRQSLGQGLEFLIYFQGNSAPDKSGLPSDRFSAERTGGSVSTLTIQRTQQEDSAVYLCASSFLSGTQSYNEQFFGPGTRLTVL.

This chain joins TRBV20-1 and TRBJ1-2; tentative D call: TRBD1 (5 bases). The CDR3 runs to 10 residues. Between the trimmed V and J ends, which lost 3 bases and 6 bases, there was a span of 5 bases. The germline V gene encodes CDR1 DFQATT and CDR2 SNEGSKA (reference sequence). Here the CDR3 DNA reads TGCAGTGCTAGCAGGGATGGCTACACCTTC. Amino acids: CSASRDGYTF.

The chain couples TRBV5-1 to TRBJ1-1, with a tentative D call TRBD1 (6 bases). V was cut by 4 bases and J by 0 bases, with 16 bases left in between. The CDR3 is made up of 16 amino acids. CDR1 and CDR2 from the germline V gene are SGHRS and YFSETQ. CDR3 bases: TGCGCCAGCAGCCATGGACAGTCTCTGGTGAACACTGAAGCTTTCTTT. Translating it yields CASSHGQSLVNTEAFF.